This TCR beta chain stems from a study of T cell responses to AZD1222 COVID-19 vaccine. The CDR3 is 12 residues long. Trimming shortened V by 0 bases and J by 12 bases, and 9 bases separated the two germline ends. The germline CDR1 and CDR2 sequences are LGHNA and YNFKEQ. The study's findings and limits: Spike-specific TCR breadth rose after two AZD1222 doses, and depth rose as well.

Points on this clone: What it binds is unknown.

This table comes from immunoSEQ multiplex PCR, and its TCRdb copy is limited to in-frame clones, with some not included. The sample has under 200,000 clones; 92% are singletons. The TCR sequence derives from an adult in good health. The chain employs TRBV4-2 and TRBJ2-1; D call uncertain. The material was peripheral blood, obtained on day 0 of MenACWY control vaccination. CDR3 sequence reads: CASSQENRRQFF. DNA for the CDR3: TGTGCCAGCAGCCAAGAAAACCGCCGGCAGTTCTTC.